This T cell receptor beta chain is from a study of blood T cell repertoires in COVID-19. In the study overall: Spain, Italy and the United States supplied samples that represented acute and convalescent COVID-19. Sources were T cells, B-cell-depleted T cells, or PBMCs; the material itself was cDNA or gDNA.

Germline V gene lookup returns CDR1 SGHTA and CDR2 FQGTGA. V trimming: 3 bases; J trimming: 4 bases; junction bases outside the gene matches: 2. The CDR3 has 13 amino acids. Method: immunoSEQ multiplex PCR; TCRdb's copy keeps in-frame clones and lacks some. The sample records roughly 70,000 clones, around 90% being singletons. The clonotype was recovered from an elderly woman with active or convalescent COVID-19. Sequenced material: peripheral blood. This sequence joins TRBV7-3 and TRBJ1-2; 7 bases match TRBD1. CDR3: CASSFGTVYGYTF. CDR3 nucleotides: TGTGCCAGCAGCTTCGGGACAGTCTATGGCTACACCTTC.